The clone carrying this T cell receptor beta chain showed up many times. What it binds is not known. The source material, RNA transcripts, was used to amplify TCR beta CDR3 regions. The TCR CDR3 first-round RT-PCR relied on the HTBI primer set. TCRdb reanalysed the multiplex PCR reads using MiXCR and keeps one entry per CDR3 protein. The sample lists some 360,000 distinct CDR3 sequences, more than 11% occurring once. With 5 bases removed from V and 1 base from J, the gap between germline ends came to 9 bases. Germline values: CDR1 KGHSH, CDR2 LQKENI. This CDR3 is built from 14 residues. The data belong to a study of T cells in Graves' hyperthyroidism and ophthalmopathy. Study observations and caveats: Ophthalmopathy cases were set apart from stable hyperthyroidism by a 13 V-J model.

The TCR sequence derives from a woman aged 60-75 years with Graves' hyperthyroidism. Source material: blood. The V gene is TRBV18, the J gene TRBJ1-3; the D is unclear. The CDR3 region is CASSVQRSGNTIYF. In nucleotides, the CDR3 is TGTGCCAGCTCAGTACAGAGATCTGGAAACACCATATATTTT.